These 28 T cell receptor beta chains came from one sample sequenced in a study of T-cell memory formation after mild COVID-19 (dated by TCRdb to 2020 to 2023). Library prep was done by 5' RACE. TCRdb names Illumina NovaSeq 6000 as the instrument used. TCRdb reworked the public reads: Q25 trimming with fastp, MiXCR clone assembly, productive beta chains retained. Entries are consolidated by CDR3 protein sequence, retaining the most common genes and DNA. This sample gives around 200,000 distinct CDR3 sequences in total; over 20% of them show up just once. The ten largest clones capture under 30% of the sample. The sequencing input was PBMCs or a T cell subset sorted from them (not recorded which). The receptors were gathered from an adult woman who had mild COVID-19 (a few samples of this study predate the infection). The sample titles of this study are shuffled in the database, so cell type and time point are left out; the donor was told from shared clones.

In its sample, this clonotype was seen a few times. The V call is TRBV5-6, the J call TRBJ1-1; D is uncertain. Germline CDR1 SGHDT, CDR2 YYEEEE. Trimming left V 5 bases short and J 4 bases short, with 15 bases between. CDR3 size: 14 residues. This CDR3 reads CASSQHGEGTEAFF. The CDR3 bases are TGTGCCAGCAGTCAGCATGGGGAAGGCACTGAAGCTTTCTTT.

The chain joins TRBV5-6 to TRBJ1-2; perhaps TRBD1 as D (6 bases). Trimming removed 2 bases at V and 5 bases at J, with 19 bases between. This CDR3 comprises 16 residues. Germline lookup yields CDR1 SGHDT and CDR2 YYEEEE. The CDR3 loop is CASSLVRGAVRYGYTF. CDR3 DNA sequence: TGTGCCAGCAGCTTAGTTCGGGGGGCGGTCAGGTATGGCTACACCTTC.

In its sample, this clonotype was seen a few times. CDR3 nucleotides: TGCGCCAGCAGCAGAAACAGCCTTATGGGGCTAACTGAGCAGTTCTTC. Translated: CASSRNSLMGLTEQFF. This sequence joins TRBV5-1 and TRBJ2-1; maybe TRBD1 (5 bases). V was clipped by 4 bases and J by 9 bases, with 23 bases between them. CDR1 SGHRS and CDR2 YFSETQ come from the germline V gene. The CDR3 totals 16 residues.

This clonotype was seen many times. This chain links TRBV29-1 with TRBJ2-7; D not certain. The V and J ends lost 2 bases and 1 base respectively, with 3 bases between them. The CDR3 spans 11 residues. The germline CDR1 and CDR2 sequences are SQVTM and ANQGSEA. Written as DNA, the CDR3 is TGCAGCGTTGAACAATCCTACGAGCAGTACTTC. Its translation is CSVEQSYEQYF.

V and J are TRBV29-1 and TRBJ1-1; D gene uncertain. Looked up from germline, CDR1 is SQVTM and CDR2 is ANQGSEA. The CDR3 has 11 residues. V gave up 4 bases and J gave up 3 bases, with 6 bases separating them. CDR3 in DNA: TGCAGCGTTGTTTATTACACTGAAGCTTTCTTT. Translation: CSVVYYTEAFF. Supplemented by reference TRBV29-1 and TRBJ1-1, the full variable domain reads SAVISQKPSRDICQRGTSLTIQCQVDSQVTMMFWYRQQPGQSLTLIATANQGSEATYESGFVIDKFPISRPNLTFSTLTVSNMSPEDSSIYLCSVVYYTEAFFGQGTRLTVV.

This clonotype has more than one count but fewer than ten. The gene calls are TRBV20-1 and TRBJ1-5; no clear D gene. Germline loops: CDR1 DFQATT, CDR2 SNEGSKA (reference sequence). This CDR3 is built from 13 residues. Trimming removed 6 bases at V and 1 base at J, with 10 bases between. The CDR3 DNA is TGCAGTGCGGTCCCTTGGAGCAATCAGCCCCAGCATTTT. Translation: CSAVPWSNQPQHF.

This clonotype was seen many times. This chain uses TRBV7-3 with TRBJ2-5; TRBD2 aligns across 7 bases. Germline V gene sequence: CDR1 SGHTA, CDR2 FQGTGA. This CDR3 comprises 15 residues. The V gene end was trimmed by 5 bases and the J gene end by 4 bases; junction bases not matched to a gene: 10. CDR3 DNA sequence: TGTGCCAGCAGCCCCGGGGAGGGGAGGATAGAGACCCAGTACTTC. This codes for CASSPGEGRIETQYF.

This clonotype is a singleton in its sample. This sequence joins TRBV27 and TRBJ1-2; TRBD1 might be the D (5 bases). V was clipped by 8 bases and J by 3 bases, with 7 bases between them. The germline gives CDR1 MNHEY, CDR2 SMNVEV (reference sequence). This CDR3 is built from 11 residues. CDR3 loop: CASQGDYGYTF. The CDR3 region has the DNA TGTGCCAGCCAGGGTGACTATGGCTACACCTTC.

Regarding this clonotype: At one end the junction does not follow the germline gene, possibly because of a read error. The V and J genes are TRBV15 and TRBJ1-1, with 7 nucleotides matching TRBD1. The CDR3 consists of 15 residues. Germline V gives CDR1 LNHNV, CDR2 YYDKDF (reference sequence). The CDR3 loop reads CATRRGWDRQDEAFF. Written as DNA, the CDR3 is TGTGCCACCAGGAGAGGGTGGGACAGACAAGATGAAGCTTTCTTT.

In this sample, this clonotype turned up a few times. The gene calls are TRBV6-6 and TRBJ1-1, with D possibly TRBD1 on 5 matching bases. CDR1 MNHNY and CDR2 SVGAGI come from the germline V gene (reference sequence). This CDR3 is built from 15 residues. Trimming took 4 bases from V and 3 from J, leaving 15 bases between them. This CDR3 is CASSWGPHGDTEAFF. CDR3 DNA sequence: TGTGCCAGCAGTTGGGGCCCCCACGGGGACACTGAAGCTTTCTTT.

The chain recombines TRBV15 with TRBJ1-1, with D maybe TRBD1 (5 bases). Per the germline V gene, CDR1 is LNHNV and CDR2 is YYDKDF (reference sequence). V lost 1 base and J lost 6, with 15 bases in between. The CDR3 covers 15 residues. CDR3 in DNA: TGTGCCACCAGCAGAGTGGAAGTGGGGGTGCCTGAAGCTTTCTTT. As protein: CATSRVEVGVPEAFF.

The V and J genes are TRBV6-5 and TRBJ2-7; TRBD2 agrees at 10 bases. From germline, CDR1 is MNHEY and CDR2 SVGAGI. Losses at the gene ends were 7 bases for V and 5 bases for J; bases not matched to a gene: 11. The CDR3 contains 15 residues. This CDR3 reads CASTTIAGGRDEQYF. The CDR3 DNA sequence: TGTGCCAGCACTACGATAGCGGGAGGTAGGGACGAGCAGTACTTC.

The chain employs TRBV7-3 and TRBJ2-3, with D perhaps matching TRBD1 or TRBD2 (5 bases each). Trimming pared 8 bases from V and 9 bases from J, leaving 21 bases between. This CDR3 spans 14 amino acids. Germline CDR1 SGHTA, CDR2 FQGTGA. CDR3 sequence reads: CASSPRTSEGTQYF. DNA of the CDR3: TGTGCCAGCTCCCCCCGAACCTCCGAGGGGACGCAGTATTTT.

The chain joins TRBV7-8 to TRBJ2-7; 9 bases fit TRBD2. The CDR3 runs 15 residues. Germline values: CDR1 SGHVS, CDR2 FQNEAQ. The V segment lost 4 bases and the J segment 5 bases; nucleotides outside the gene matches: 9. CDR3 bases: TGTGCCAGCAGCTCTACCATAGCGGGAGACCACGAGCAGTACTTC. Translated: CASSSTIAGDHEQYF.

This clonotype was observed a few times. The J gene is TRBJ2-7, the V gene TRBV2; TRBD1 matches at 9 bases. The CDR3 spans 14 residues. Trimming took 3 bases from V and 6 from J; bases not matched to a gene: 6. Germline CDR1 SNHLY, CDR2 FYNNEI. CDR3 loop: CASSETGQGGEQYF. The CDR3 bases are TGTGCCAGCAGTGAGACGGGACAGGGAGGCGAGCAGTACTTC.

The V and J genes are TRBV7-8 and TRBJ2-3; 9 nucleotides align to TRBD1. The junction had 16 bases not matched to a gene; V was cut back by 5 bases and J by 4 bases. This CDR3 contains 18 residues. Germline loops: CDR1 SGHVS, CDR2 FQNEAQ. CDR3 residues: CASSHRDRESIGADTQYF. The CDR3 DNA reads TGTGCCAGCAGCCACCGGGACAGGGAGTCCATTGGGGCAGATACGCAGTATTTT.

CDR3 amino acids: CASSLGSAPNYGYTF. The CDR3 DNA is TGTGCCAGCAGCTTGGGATCAGCACCAAACTATGGCTACACCTTC. The rearrangement links TRBV5-6 to TRBJ1-2; D is unresolved. CDR3 length equals 15 residues. Germline V gives CDR1 SGHDT, CDR2 YYEEEE. V was clipped by 0 bases and J by 2 bases, with 11 bases between them.

The CDR3 is CASSLALAGDEQFF. CDR3 nucleotide sequence: TGTGCCAGCAGTTTAGCACTAGCGGGAGATGAGCAGTTCTTC. The genes are TRBV12-3 or TRBV12-4 and TRBJ2-1, with 11 positions matching TRBD2. The V and J ends lost 0 bases and 8 bases, in that order; junction bases with no gene match: 0. This CDR3 has 14 amino acids.

The V call is TRBV7-9, the J call TRBJ2-2, with TRBD1 as a possible D gene (6 bases). The germline CDR1 and CDR2 sequences are SEHNR and FQNEAQ (reference sequence). Trimming cost V 7 bases and J 1 base, with 25 bases left between them. The CDR3 totals 19 residues. The CDR3: CASIIIKEWGQRNTGELFF. The CDR3 DNA reads TGTGCCAGCATCATTATCAAAGAATGGGGGCAGCGGAACACCGGGGAGCTGTTTTTT.

This sequence joins TRBV12-3 or TRBV12-4 and TRBJ1-2; 9 nucleotides line up with TRBD1. V dropped 3 bases and J dropped 8; count of bases not matched to a gene: 22. This CDR3 region has 19 residues. This CDR3 is CASSFAPGTGREVAFGYTF. In DNA, the CDR3 is TGTGCCAGCAGTTTCGCCCCCGGGACAGGGCGTGAGGTAGCATTCGGCTACACCTTC.

The chain links TRBV5-6 to TRBJ2-3; possibly TRBD2 for D (6 bases). With 0 bases removed from V and 5 bases from J, the gap between germline ends came to 13 bases. Germline loops: CDR1 SGHDT, CDR2 YYEEEE. The CDR3 contains 15 residues. Written as DNA, the CDR3 is TGTGCCAGCAGCTTGGCCGGGACTTACAGAGATACGCAGTATTTT. This sequence encodes CASSLAGTYRDTQYF.

The rearrangement uses TRBV7-3 and TRBJ2-2; the D gene is possibly TRBD1 (5 bases). Germline V gives CDR1 SGHTA, CDR2 FQGTGA. The CDR3 has 15 amino acids. V lost 4 bases and J 5 bases, leaving 14 bases between the germline ends. The chain's CDR3 is CASSSPWTPTGELFF. For the CDR3, the DNA is TGTGCCAGCAGCTCCCCTTGGACACCTACCGGGGAGCTGTTTTTT.

This rearrangement joins TRBV11-2 to TRBJ1-3, with D hard to call. Germline V gene data show CDR1 as SGHAT and CDR2 as FQNNGV. Between the trimmed V and J ends, which lost 4 bases and 3 bases, there was a span of 13 bases. This CDR3 contains 15 residues. In DNA, the CDR3 is TGTGCCAGCAGCTCCACTCTGGACGGTGGAAACACCATATATTTT. It codes for CASSSTLDGGNTIYF.

The V gene is TRBV4-1, the J gene TRBJ1-2; unclear D gene. There are 16 residues in the CDR3. Per the germline V gene, CDR1 is MGHRA and CDR2 is YSYEKL. V lost 1 base, J lost 0 bases, and 12 bases lay in between. CDR3 amino acids: CASSQVSGFSNYGYTF. The CDR3 DNA reads as TGCGCCAGCAGCCAAGTTTCAGGATTTTCTAACTATGGCTACACCTTC.

CDR3 sequence: CASSQDLTENYGYTF. In DNA, the CDR3 is TGCGCCAGCAGCCAAGATCTGACGGAGAACTATGGCTACACCTTC. The rearrangement uses TRBV4-1 and TRBJ1-2; D unresolved. The CDR3 covers 15 residues. V shed 0 bases and J shed 2 bases, with 10 bases lying between them. Germline values: CDR1 MGHRA, CDR2 YSYEKL.

The chain has TRBV6-2 or TRBV6-3 and TRBJ1-1, with 7 bases that match TRBD1. The germline CDR1 and CDR2 sequences are MNHEY and SVGEGT. V trimming: 7 bases; J trimming: 3 bases; junction bases outside the gene matches: 11. CDR3 length: 15 amino acids. The CDR3 loop reads CASTLQGSGDTEAFF. The CDR3 coding sequence is TGTGCCAGCACCTTACAGGGGTCGGGGGACACTGAAGCTTTCTTT.

J is TRBJ2-1 and V is TRBV15; no clear D gene. Germline CDR1 reads LNHNV; CDR2 reads YYDKDF (reference sequence). With 3 bases removed from V and 4 bases from J, the gap between germline ends came to 13 bases. This CDR3 contains 15 residues. The CDR3 DNA reads as TGTGCCACCAGCAGGACCGGAGTGAATTACAATGAGCAGTTCTTC. Encoded protein: CATSRTGVNYNEQFF.

This clonotype was seen a few times. The chain links TRBV7-8 to TRBJ2-5; D perhaps matches TRBD2 (5 bases). V was cut by 2 bases and J by 0 bases, with 7 bases left in between. Per germline, CDR1 SGHVS and CDR2 FQNEAQ. The CDR3 totals 14 residues. CDR3 bases: TGTGCCAGCAGCTTATGGGAGAACCAAGAGACCCAGTACTTC. Residues: CASSLWENQETQYF.